This TCR beta chain is drawn from a study of shared clonotypes between healthy human individuals. This CDR3 contains 13 residues. CDR1 and CDR2 (germline): SGHDT, YYEEEE. Broader study findings: Researchers sampled only blood; tissue repertoires likely differ.

Measured with immunoSEQ multiplex PCR; TCRdb has only the in-frame clones, and not every one. The sample gives 150,000 to 200,000 clones, around 93% of which show up once; roughly 0.07% is in the top ten. Worth noting for this clone: Antigen: not known.

This clonotype was obtained from a woman between 25 and 40 years old in good health. Sequencing was done on a sample of naive CD4+ T cells sorted from blood. Subset in this sample: CD45RA+ positively selected. V usage is TRBV5-6 and J usage is TRBJ2-5, with TRBD1 identical over 9 bases. The end of the DNA aligns better with TRBJ2-7, so the J call may be wrong. The CDR3 reads CASSRDRDAEQYF. The CDR3 coding sequence is TGTGCCAGCAGCCGGGACAGGGATGCCGAGCAGTACTTC.